Shown below are 24 T cell receptor beta chains from a single sample sequenced in a study of siplizumab effects on memory and regulatory T cells. Profiled with immunoSEQ multiplex PCR; TCRdb holds only in-frame clones, not every one. Found here are about 120,000 clones, 90% to 95% of them singletons; the top ten hold over 0.15%. Sequenced sample: non-Treg CD4+ T cells sorted from blood. All receptors derive from a human donor in good health.

The V gene is TRBV28, the J gene TRBJ1-1; D not certain. The germline CDR1 and CDR2 sequences are MDHEN and SYDVKM. CDR3 length: 13 amino acids. V was cut by 7 bases and J by 1 base, with 10 bases left in between. The CDR3 bases are TGTGCCAGCAATCACGACAAGAACACTGAAGCTTTCTTT. It is translated as CASNHDKNTEAFF. The whole variable domain, filled in from reference TRBV28 and TRBJ1-1, reads DVKVTQSSRYLVKRTGEKVFLECVQDMDHENMFWYRQDPGLGLRLIYFSYDVKMKEKGDIPEGYSVSREKKERFSLILESASTNQTSMYLCASNHDKNTEAFFGQGTRLTVV.

This rearrangement joins TRBV28 to TRBJ1-6; D perhaps matches TRBD1 (6 bases). V was clipped by 3 bases and J by 0 bases, with 15 bases between them. The CDR3 contains 18 residues. The germline V gene has CDR1 MDHEN and CDR2 SYDVKM. As DNA, the CDR3 is TGTGCCAGCAGTTTTGGAGCGGGGGGCTTCTCCTATAATTCACCCCTCCACTTT. It specifies CASSFGAGGFSYNSPLHF.

This rearrangement joins TRBV7-6 to TRBJ1-5; 7 bases map to TRBD1. Germline V lookup: CDR1 SGHVS, CDR2 FNYEAQ. The CDR3 has 16 residues. Trimming cost V 2 bases and J 3 bases; bases outside gene matches: 7. The CDR3 bases are TGTGCCAGCAGCTTAAGCCAGGGGGGGGTCAATCAGCCCCAGCATTTT. The encoded protein is CASSLSQGGVNQPQHF.

The gene calls are TRBV10-3 and TRBJ1-2, with D possibly TRBD1 on 5 matching bases. The CDR3 covers 14 residues. Germline CDR1 is ENHRY and CDR2 is SYGVKD. The V and J ends lost 4 bases and 8 bases respectively, with 17 bases between them. CDR3 amino acids: CAISVAGRDGGYTF. The CDR3 nucleotides are TGTGCCATCAGTGTAGCGGGACGCGACGGGGGCTACACCTTC.

The chain has TRBV28 and TRBJ1-5; D perhaps matches TRBD1 (5 bases). V lost 5 bases to trimming and J lost 1 base, with 15 bases between them. This CDR3 has 16 amino acids. Germline CDR1 reads MDHEN; CDR2 reads SYDVKM. The CDR3 DNA is TGTGCCAGCAGTCCAGACAGCCTGGGGAGCAATCAGCCCCAGCATTTT. It translates to CASSPDSLGSNQPQHF.

J is TRBJ1-4 and V is TRBV9, with 9 bases matching TRBD1. CDR3 length equals 18 residues. Trimming took 4 bases from V and 0 from J; bases not matched to a gene: 10. Germline values: CDR1 SGDLS, CDR2 YYNGEE. Here the CDR3 DNA reads TGTGCCAGCAGCCCTCGGACAGGGGAGAAGGCAACTAATGAAAAACTGTTTTTT. Amino acids: CASSPRTGEKATNEKLFF.

The chain employs TRBV7-9 and TRBJ2-1, with TRBD2 matching 10 bases. After removal of 5 bases from V and 6 bases from J, the junction contained 7 bases not matched to a gene. This CDR3 spans 15 amino acids. Germline V CDR1 and CDR2: SEHNR, FQNEAQ (reference sequence). The CDR3 protein is CASSQRGGTGNEQFF. CDR3 in DNA: TGTGCCAGCAGCCAGCGGGGGGGTACTGGCAATGAGCAGTTCTTC.

The chain recombines TRBV18 with TRBJ1-5; 12 bases map to TRBD1. Unmatched junction bases numbered 4, after V lost 6 bases and J lost 7 bases. Looked up from germline, CDR1 is KGHSH and CDR2 is LQKENI. CDR3 length equals 14 residues. CDR3 sequence: CASSGTGGGQPQHF. CDR3 DNA sequence: TGTGCCAGCTCCGGGACAGGGGGCGGCCAGCCCCAGCATTTT.

The CDR3 reads CAWRQAFNQPQHF. For the CDR3, the DNA is TGTGCCTGGCGTCAGGCTTTCAATCAGCCCCAGCATTTT. The V call is TRBV30, the J call TRBJ1-5; D not resolved. The V and J ends lost 5 bases and 3 bases respectively, with 11 bases between them. The CDR3 runs to 13 residues. Germline values: CDR1 GTSNPN, CDR2 SVGIG (reference sequence).

The chain is built from TRBV5-1 and TRBJ2-5, with TRBD2 matching over 14 bases. Looked up from germline, CDR1 is SGHRS and CDR2 is YFSETQ. V was clipped by 1 base and J by 5 bases; unmatched bases: 7. The CDR3 spans 17 residues. CDR3 in amino acids: CASSLTTSGGAGETQYF. CDR3 in DNA: TGCGCCAGCAGCTTGACGACTAGCGGGGGGGCCGGGGAGACCCAGTACTTC.

The chain recombines TRBV7-9 with TRBJ1-6, with D maybe TRBD1 (5 bases). V was pared by 1 base and J by 9 bases, with 16 bases between. The CDR3 is made up of 16 amino acids. The germline V gene has CDR1 SEHNR and CDR2 FQNEAQ (reference sequence). CDR3 sequence: CASSLDGTAGLSPLHF. CDR3 sequence (DNA): TGTGCCAGCAGCTTAGATGGTACGGCAGGGCTTTCACCCCTCCACTTT.

The V gene is TRBV18, the J gene TRBJ2-3; D is perhaps TRBD1 or TRBD2 (5 bases each). The CDR3 consists of 14 residues. Germline-derived CDR1 and CDR2 are KGHSH and LQKENI. V lost 3 bases to trimming and J lost 2 bases, with 9 bases between them. The CDR3 nucleotides are TGTGCCAGCTCACCCACAGGACTCACAGATACGCAGTATTTT. Protein sequence: CASSPTGLTDTQYF.

The sample holds one count of this clone. Other nucleotide sequences from this sample produce the same CDR3. The V call is TRBV18, the J call TRBJ2-7; tentative D call: TRBD1 (6 bases). Trimming left V 3 bases short and J 3 bases short, with 9 bases between. Germline CDR1 and CDR2: KGHSH and LQKENI. This CDR3 region has 13 residues. CDR3 sequence: CASSPGQHYEQYF. The CDR3 bases are TGTGCCAGCTCACCTGGACAGCACTACGAGCAGTACTTC. The full variable domain, in which reference TRBV18 and TRBJ2-7 provide the parts outside the CDR3, is NAGVMQNPRHLVRRRGQEARLRCSPMKGHSHVYWYRQLPEEGLKFMVYLQKENIIDESGMPKERFSAEFPKEGPSILRIQQVVRGDSAAYFCASSPGQHYEQYFGPGTRLTVT.

The chain is built from TRBV29-1 and TRBJ2-1, with D possibly matching TRBD2 (5 bases). The CDR3 totals 17 residues. Between the trimmed V and J ends, which lost 2 bases and 0 bases, there was a span of 17 bases. Germline V lookup: CDR1 SQVTM, CDR2 ANQGSEA. CDR3 region: CSVESSGGGSSYNEQFF. CDR3 DNA: TGCAGCGTTGAATCTTCCGGAGGAGGAAGCTCCTACAATGAGCAGTTCTTC.

J is TRBJ1-1 and V is TRBV19; D perhaps matches TRBD1 (6 bases). The CDR3 contains 16 residues. The germline CDR1 and CDR2 sequences are LNHDA and SQIVND (reference sequence). The CDR3 DNA follows: TGTGCTTCCAAGCGGGGGGCGGCCTCGACGAACACTGAAGCTTTCTTT. Amino acids: CASKRGAASTNTEAFF.

This clone was seen once. This CDR3 reads CASSLANAYEQYF. The CDR3 nucleotides read TGTGCCAGCAGCTTGGCCAACGCCTACGAGCAGTACTTC. The rearrangement joins TRBV7-2 to TRBJ2-7, with D uncertain. The CDR3 consists of 13 residues. The germline gives CDR1 SGHTA, CDR2 FQGNSA. V was shortened by 3 bases and J by 2 bases, with 8 bases between the two germline ends.

The chain employs TRBV7-9 and TRBJ1-6, with D unclear. Trimming removed 3 bases at V and 5 bases at J, with 8 bases between. CDR1 is SEHNR, CDR2 FQNEAQ, per germline (reference sequence). This CDR3 is 14 amino acids long. The CDR3 nucleotides are TGTGCCAGCAGCTTGATAGTGGATAATTCACCCCTCCACTTT. This codes for CASSLIVDNSPLHF.

This clone was seen only a few times. This chain links TRBV11-2 with TRBJ1-1, with D perhaps matching TRBD1 (6 bases). V lost 5 bases to trimming and J lost 0 bases, with 13 bases between them. The CDR3 extends over 15 amino acids. The germline V gene has CDR1 SGHAT and CDR2 FQNNGV. The DNA for the CDR3 is TGTGCCAGCAGCCCAGGGACATACATGAACACTGAAGCTTTCTTT. Translated: CASSPGTYMNTEAFF.

This clone has only one observation. This chain connects TRBV11-2 to TRBJ1-3; D unresolved. The germline V gene has CDR1 SGHAT and CDR2 FQNNGV. V was pared by 3 bases and J by 0 bases, with 9 bases between. The CDR3 sequence is 15 residues long. CDR3 residues: CASSFQANSGNTIYF. The CDR3, as DNA: TGTGCCAGCAGCTTCCAGGCTAACTCTGGAAACACCATATATTTT.

This clone appeared a few times. This rearrangement joins TRBV21-1 to TRBJ1-1. TRBV21-1 is recorded as a pseudogene. The CDR3 runs to 11 residues. CDR3 nucleotides: TGTGCCAGCGAGATGAACACTGAAGCTTTCTTT. It encodes CASEMNTEAFF.

The rearrangement joins TRBV5-1 to TRBJ2-3; D unresolved. The CDR3 has 15 amino acids. Germline values: CDR1 SGHRS, CDR2 YFSETQ. Trimming cost V 0 bases and J 2 bases, with 10 bases left between them. CDR3 nucleotide sequence: TGCGCCAGCAGCTTGGATCCGGGTACCACAGATACGCAGTATTTT. This encodes CASSLDPGTTDTQYF.

V is TRBV28 and J is TRBJ2-5; 8 positions agree with TRBD2. The CDR3 runs to 14 residues. Germline trimming cut 10 bases from V and 5 bases from J; bases unmatched to any gene: 12. Germline V gene sequence: CDR1 MDHEN, CDR2 SYDVKM. CDR3 in amino acids: CATARRAGEETQYF. CDR3 bases: TGTGCCACCGCGAGGAGAGCGGGGGAGGAGACCCAGTACTTC.

This chain connects TRBV28 to TRBJ1-4; D is unresolved. CDR1 is MDHEN and CDR2 is SYDVKM in the germline V gene. The CDR3 covers 15 residues. V shed 7 bases and J shed 1 base, with 13 bases lying between them. CDR3 in DNA: TGTGCCAGCACCGAGCTCGGGATAACTAATGAAAAACTGTTTTTT. It encodes CASTELGITNEKLFF.

V gene TRBV19 combines with J gene TRBJ2-1; 7 bases fit TRBD2. V lost 1 base and J lost 4; bases outside the gene matches: 4. Germline V CDR1 and CDR2: LNHDA, SQIVND (reference sequence). The CDR3 loop spans 15 amino acids. The CDR3 DNA is TGTGCCAGTAGTATAGGCGGGGGAGCATACAATGAGCAGTTCTTC. Translation: CASSIGGGAYNEQFF.